The 6 T cell receptor beta chains below were found in one sample sequenced in a study of T-cell memory formation after mild COVID-19. One entry per CDR3 protein, called by TCRdb with MiXCR from the 5' RACE reads. The repertoire has about 290,000 distinct CDR3 sequences, 15% of them found once; the top ten carry more than 20%. The sample consisted of PBMCs or a T cell subset sorted from them (not recorded which). These receptors were collected from a man aged 18-30 years who had mild COVID-19 (a few samples of this study predate the infection). Cell type and time point are not known.

J is TRBJ2-5 and V is TRBV12-2; TRBD1 was called by the table and not checked on the DNA. TRBV12-2 is given as a pseudogene. CDR3 size: 15 residues. The CDR3 loop is CASRLHGTGAETQYF. In DNA form, the CDR3 reads TGTGCAAGTCGCTTACACGGGACAGGAGCTGAGACCCAGTACTTC.

This clonotype appeared a few times. The CDR3, as DNA: TGTGCCAGCAGTGAATACTCTTCGTCCACGGTCTACAATGAGCAGTTCTTC. This gives the protein CASSEYSSSTVYNEQFF. V is TRBV6-1 and J is TRBJ2-1; no reliable D call. This CDR3 has 17 amino acids. The germline gives CDR1 MNHNS, CDR2 SASEGT. The germline V and J ends were trimmed by 2 bases and 3 bases, with 17 bases remaining between them.

To note about this clonotype: The junction does not match germline at one end; this may be a read error. CDR3 region: CDSSESQGFLSYTF. DNA for the CDR3: TGTGACAGCAGCGAGTCACAGGGTTTCCTTTCCTACACCTTC. The V and J genes are TRBV2 and TRBJ1-2, with D possibly matching TRBD1 (6 bases). Per the germline V gene, CDR1 is SNHLY and CDR2 is FYNNEI. The CDR3 loop spans 14 amino acids.

This clonotype was seen only a few times. This chain uses TRBV5-1 with TRBJ1-2; D gene unclear. CDR3 length: 14 residues. CDR1 and CDR2 (germline): SGHRS, YFSETQ. The V end was cut by 0 bases, the J end by 6 bases, with 12 bases between. CDR3 amino acids: CASSLEGSGNGYTF. CDR3 sequence (DNA): TGCGCCAGCAGCTTGGAAGGAAGTGGGAATGGCTACACCTTC.

A few counts support this clonotype. This chain joins TRBV12-3 or TRBV12-4 and TRBJ1-1; D not resolved. V lost 7 bases to trimming and J lost 3 bases, with 12 bases between them. This CDR3 is built from 13 residues. CDR3 coding DNA: TGTGCCAGCAAGGATGGTCCGGACACTGAAGCTTTCTTT. Translating it yields CASKDGPDTEAFF.

As to this clonotype: Mismatch with germline at one junction end may stem from a read error. The V call is TRBV7-7, the J call TRBJ2-5; TRBD1 matches at 8 bases. There are 14 residues in the CDR3. CDR1 and CDR2 from the germline V gene are SSHAT and FNYEAQ (reference sequence). For the CDR3, the DNA is TGTGCTAGCAGCTTGGACAGGGTTCAAGAGACCCAGTACTTC. It is translated as CASSLDRVQETQYF.